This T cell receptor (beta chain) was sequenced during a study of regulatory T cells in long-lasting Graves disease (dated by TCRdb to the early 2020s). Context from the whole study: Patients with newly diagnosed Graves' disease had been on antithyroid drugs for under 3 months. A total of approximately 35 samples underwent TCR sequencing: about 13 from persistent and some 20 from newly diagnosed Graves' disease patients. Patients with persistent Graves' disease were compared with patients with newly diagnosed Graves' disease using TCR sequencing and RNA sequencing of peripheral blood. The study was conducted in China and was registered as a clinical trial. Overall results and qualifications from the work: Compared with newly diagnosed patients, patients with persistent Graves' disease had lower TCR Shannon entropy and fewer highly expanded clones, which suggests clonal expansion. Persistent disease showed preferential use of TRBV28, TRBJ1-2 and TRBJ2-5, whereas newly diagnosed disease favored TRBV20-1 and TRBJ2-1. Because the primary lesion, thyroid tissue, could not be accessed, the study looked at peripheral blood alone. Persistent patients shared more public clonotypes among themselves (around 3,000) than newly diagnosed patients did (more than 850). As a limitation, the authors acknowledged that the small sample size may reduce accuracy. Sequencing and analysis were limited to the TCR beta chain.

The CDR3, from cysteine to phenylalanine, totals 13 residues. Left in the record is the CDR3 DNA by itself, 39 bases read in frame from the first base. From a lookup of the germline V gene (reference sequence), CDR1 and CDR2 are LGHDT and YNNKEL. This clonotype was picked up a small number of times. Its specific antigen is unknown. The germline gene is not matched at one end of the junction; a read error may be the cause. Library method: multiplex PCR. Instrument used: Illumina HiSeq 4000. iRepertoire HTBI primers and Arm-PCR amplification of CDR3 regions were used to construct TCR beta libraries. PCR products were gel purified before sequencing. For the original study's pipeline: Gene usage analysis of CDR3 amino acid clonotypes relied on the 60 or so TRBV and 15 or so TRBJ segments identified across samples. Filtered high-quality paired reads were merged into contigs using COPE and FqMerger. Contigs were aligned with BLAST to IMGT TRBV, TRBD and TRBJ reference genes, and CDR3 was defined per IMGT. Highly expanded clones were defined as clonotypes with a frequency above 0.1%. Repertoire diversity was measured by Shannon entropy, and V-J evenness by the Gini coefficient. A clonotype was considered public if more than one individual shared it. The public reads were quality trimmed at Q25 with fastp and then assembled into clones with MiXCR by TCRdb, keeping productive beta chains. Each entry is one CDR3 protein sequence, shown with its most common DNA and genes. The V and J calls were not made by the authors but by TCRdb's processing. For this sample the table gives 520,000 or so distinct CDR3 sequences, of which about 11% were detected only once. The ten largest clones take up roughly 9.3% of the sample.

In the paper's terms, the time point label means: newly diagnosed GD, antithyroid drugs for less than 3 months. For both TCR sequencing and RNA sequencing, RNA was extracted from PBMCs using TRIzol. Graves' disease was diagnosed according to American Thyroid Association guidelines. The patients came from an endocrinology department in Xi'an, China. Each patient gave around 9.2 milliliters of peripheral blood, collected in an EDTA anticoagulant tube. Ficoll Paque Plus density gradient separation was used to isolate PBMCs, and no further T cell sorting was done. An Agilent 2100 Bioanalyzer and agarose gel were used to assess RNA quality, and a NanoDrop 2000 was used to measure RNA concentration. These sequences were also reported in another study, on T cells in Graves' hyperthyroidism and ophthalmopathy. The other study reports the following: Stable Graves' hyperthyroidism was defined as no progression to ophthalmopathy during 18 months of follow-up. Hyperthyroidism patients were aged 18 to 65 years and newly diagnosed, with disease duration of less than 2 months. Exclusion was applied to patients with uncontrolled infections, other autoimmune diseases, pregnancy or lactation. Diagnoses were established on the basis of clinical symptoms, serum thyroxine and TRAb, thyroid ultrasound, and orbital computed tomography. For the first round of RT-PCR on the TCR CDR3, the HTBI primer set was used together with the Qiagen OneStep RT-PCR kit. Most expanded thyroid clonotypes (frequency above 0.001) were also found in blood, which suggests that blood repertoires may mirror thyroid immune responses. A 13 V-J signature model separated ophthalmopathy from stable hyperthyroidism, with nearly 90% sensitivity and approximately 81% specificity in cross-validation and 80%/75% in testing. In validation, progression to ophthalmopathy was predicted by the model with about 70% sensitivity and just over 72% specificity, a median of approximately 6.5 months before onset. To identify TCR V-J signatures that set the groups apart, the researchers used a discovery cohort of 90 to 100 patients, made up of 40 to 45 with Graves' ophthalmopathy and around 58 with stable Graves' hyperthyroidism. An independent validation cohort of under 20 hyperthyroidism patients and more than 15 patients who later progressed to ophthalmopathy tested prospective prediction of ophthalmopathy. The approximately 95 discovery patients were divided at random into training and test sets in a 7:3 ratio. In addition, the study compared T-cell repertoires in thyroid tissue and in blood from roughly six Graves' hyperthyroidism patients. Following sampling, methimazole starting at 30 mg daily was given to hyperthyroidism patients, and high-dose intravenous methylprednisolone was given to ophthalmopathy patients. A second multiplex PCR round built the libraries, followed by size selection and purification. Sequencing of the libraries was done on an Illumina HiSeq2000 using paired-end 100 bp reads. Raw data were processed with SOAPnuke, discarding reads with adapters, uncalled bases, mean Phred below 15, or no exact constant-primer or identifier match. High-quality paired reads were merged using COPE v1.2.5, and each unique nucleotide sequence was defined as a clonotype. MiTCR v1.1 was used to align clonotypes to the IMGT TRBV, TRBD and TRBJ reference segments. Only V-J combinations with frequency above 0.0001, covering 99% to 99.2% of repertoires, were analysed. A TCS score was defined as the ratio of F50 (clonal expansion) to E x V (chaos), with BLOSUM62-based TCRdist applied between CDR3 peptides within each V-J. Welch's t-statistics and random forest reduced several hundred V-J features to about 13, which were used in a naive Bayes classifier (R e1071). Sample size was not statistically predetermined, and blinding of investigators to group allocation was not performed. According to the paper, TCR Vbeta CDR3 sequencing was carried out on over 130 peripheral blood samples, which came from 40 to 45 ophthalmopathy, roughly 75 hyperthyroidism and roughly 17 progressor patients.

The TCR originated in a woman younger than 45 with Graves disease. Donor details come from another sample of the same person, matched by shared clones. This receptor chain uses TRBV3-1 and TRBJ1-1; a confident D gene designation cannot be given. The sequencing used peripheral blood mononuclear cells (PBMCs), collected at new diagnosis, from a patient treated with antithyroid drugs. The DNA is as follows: TGTGCCAGCAGTCGCGGACTAGGAACTGAAGCTTCCTTT. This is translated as CASSRGLGTEASF.